The 9 T cell receptor beta chains reported below all come from one sample, sequenced in a study of cytomegalovirus exposure and HLA in healthy donors. This PCR relied on a set of 60 Vbeta primers and 13 Jbeta primers. This table comes from immunoSEQ multiplex PCR, and its TCRdb copy is limited to in-frame clones, with some not included. The repertoire includes over 150,000 clones, about three quarters of them detected once, and over 1.2% sits in the top ten. Sequencing was carried out using PBMCs. The receptors shown here come from a man aged 18 to 29 in good health and CMV-seronegative.

The genes are TRBV6-4 and TRBJ2-3; 8 nucleotides align to TRBD2. The CDR3 runs 18 residues. V lost 3 bases, J lost 1 base, and 12 bases stayed unmatched. In germline, CDR1 is MRHNA, CDR2 SNTAGT. The CDR3 reads CASSESLAGPRGTDTQYF. The CDR3 DNA follows: TGTGCCAGCAGTGAAAGCCTAGCGGGTCCCCGGGGCACAGATACGCAGTATTTT.

The chain couples TRBV10-3 to TRBJ2-5; D gene uncertain. V was pared by 6 bases and J by 3 bases, with 11 bases between. The CDR3 covers 13 residues. CDR1 ENHRY and CDR2 SYGVKD come from the germline V gene. This chain's CDR3 is CAISETQEETQYF. As DNA, the CDR3 is TGTGCCATCAGCGAAACCCAGGAAGAGACCCAGTACTTC.

The gene calls are TRBV21-1 and TRBJ2-5; the table calls TRBD2, which could not be checked here. TRBV21-1 is described as a pseudogene. This CDR3 comprises 16 residues. The CDR3 here is CASSKVSLAGYETQYF. The DNA for the CDR3 is TGTGCCAGCAGCAAAGTTTCGCTAGCGGGATATGAGACCCAGTACTTC.

This clone occurred once. The chain employs TRBV10-1 and TRBJ2-7; the D gene is possibly TRBD2 (6 bases). Trimming removed 2 bases at V and 2 bases at J, with 16 bases between. Germline CDR1 reads WNHNN; CDR2 reads SYGVQD (reference sequence). CDR3 length equals 16 residues. The CDR3 bases are TGCGCCAGCAGTGAGATGACCTGGCGGGATACCTACGAGCAGTACTTC. Translation gives CASSEMTWRDTYEQYF.

V is TRBV4-3 and J is TRBJ1-2, with 9 bases that match TRBD1. Looked up from germline, CDR1 is LGHNA and CDR2 is YSLEER. The V gene end was trimmed by 2 bases and the J gene end by 4 bases; junction bases not matched to a gene: 17. The CDR3 spans 19 residues. CDR3: CASSQRTTGQGQGPYGYTF. As DNA, the CDR3 is TGCGCCAGCAGCCAACGAACTACGGGACAGGGACAAGGCCCCTATGGCTACACCTTC.

The V gene is TRBV5-6, the J gene TRBJ2-7; weak D call: TRBD2 (5 bases). Germline CDR1 reads SGHDT; CDR2 reads YYEEEE. This CDR3 is 15 amino acids long. Trimming removed 5 bases from V and 5 bases from J, with 20 bases in between. CDR3 nucleotides: TGTGCCAGCAGTTTCCGAGGGAGATGGGCCCACGAGCAGTACTTC. Protein: CASSFRGRWAHEQYF.

This clone was picked up a small number of times. The chain couples TRBV5-1 to TRBJ2-2, with a weak D call TRBD2 (5 bases). The CDR3 spans 14 residues. Trimming pared 0 bases from V and 7 bases from J, leaving 10 bases between. In germline, CDR1 is SGHRS, CDR2 YFSETQ. Here the CDR3 reads CASSLGVSGGELFF. The CDR3 DNA sequence: TGCGCCAGCAGCTTGGGGGTAAGCGGCGGGGAGCTGTTTTTT.

The V and J genes are TRBV5-1 and TRBJ1-1; D unresolved. The CDR3 is 14 amino acids. The germline V gene encodes CDR1 SGHRS and CDR2 YFSETQ. V was shortened by 5 bases and J by 1 base, with 12 bases between the two germline ends. The CDR3 region has the DNA TGCGCCAGCAGGGGCCTGGCGGGGAACACTGAAGCTTTCTTT. It translates to CASRGLAGNTEAFF.

CDR3 sequence reads: CASSPTDRAGTEAFF. The CDR3, as DNA: TGTGCCAGCTCACCGACTGACAGAGCCGGCACTGAAGCTTTCTTT. The chain couples TRBV18 to TRBJ1-1; D possibly corresponds to TRBD1 (5 bases). Trimming removed 3 bases from V and 4 bases from J, with 15 bases in between. CDR3 length: 15 amino acids. Germline CDR1 KGHSH, CDR2 LQKENI.